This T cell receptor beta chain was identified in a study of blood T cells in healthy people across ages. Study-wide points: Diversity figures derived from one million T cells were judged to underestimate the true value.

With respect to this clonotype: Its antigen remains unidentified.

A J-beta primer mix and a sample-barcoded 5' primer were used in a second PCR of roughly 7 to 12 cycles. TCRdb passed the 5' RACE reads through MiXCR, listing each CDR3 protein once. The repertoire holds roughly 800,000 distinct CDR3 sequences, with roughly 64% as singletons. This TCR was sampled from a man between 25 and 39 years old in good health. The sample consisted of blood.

CDR3 sequence: CASSYSGTEHGYTF. The CDR3 DNA reads as TGTGCCAGCAGTTATTCCGGGACCGAGCATGGCTACACCTTC. The V call is TRBV6-6, the J call TRBJ1-2; perhaps TRBD1 as D (5 bases). The CDR3 is 14 residues long. The V gene lost 3 bases and the J gene lost 6 bases, with 14 bases spanning the gap. CDR1 MNHNY and CDR2 SVGAGI come from the germline V gene (reference sequence).